This TCR beta chain was recovered during a study of cytomegalovirus exposure and HLA in healthy donors. Overall study: In an earlier analysis, around 120 million unique TCR beta sequences were found from 150 million to 200 million T cells.

V gave up 5 bases and J gave up 0 bases; unmatched junction bases: 10. The CDR3 covers 17 residues. Germline V gives CDR1 SEHNR, CDR2 FQNEAQ (reference sequence). In the case of this clone: What it binds is not known.

Study outcomes and limitations: The listing of 150 to 200 TCR beta chains classed them as cytomegalovirus-associated. Of the V segments, some could not be distinguished, including TRBV6-2 and TRBV6-3, and were excluded. According to an earlier analysis, most TCR beta V segments yielded productive rearrangements about 90% or about 30% of the time.

The study ran its PCR with 60 Vbeta and 13 Jbeta primers. The protocol was immunoSEQ multiplex PCR, while the TCRdb copy is restricted to in-frame clones and leaves out a portion. The sample lists over 150,000 clones, roughly 82% occurring once. The chain couples TRBV7-9 to TRBJ2-1; 7 positions agree with TRBD2. The material sequenced was PBMCs. This clonotype originated in a girl aged 2 to 9 in good health and CMV-seropositive. The CDR3: CASSHGSGPSSYNEQFF. CDR3 bases: TGTGCCAGCAGCCATGGTAGCGGGCCTAGCTCCTACAATGAGCAGTTCTTC.